This entry describes one T cell receptor (beta chain). V lost 2 bases to trimming and J lost 1 base; unmatched junction nucleotides: 6. In germline, CDR1 is SGHRS, CDR2 YFSETQ. This CDR3 has 16 amino acids. In the original processing: Nucleated cell number was recorded as an estimate derived from reference gene primer amplification. Sequenced by immunoSEQ multiplex PCR; TCRdb stores in-frame clones only, minus some. The V and J calls and the clone size are those of that table, but D and trimming were determined from the DNA. The sample comprises 220,000 or so clones, about 85% of which are singletons, and roughly 10% rests with the top ten. The data stem from a study of blood T cell repertoires in COVID-19. As for the study in general: Samples taken during acute and convalescent COVID-19 were collected in the United States, Italy and Spain. PBMCs, B-cell-depleted T cells, or T cells were the source of the cDNA or gDNA that made up the material.

The clonotype was recovered from a woman in her forties or fifties with COVID-19, enrolled during active disease. The J gene is TRBJ2-5, the V gene TRBV5-1; 9 bases are shared with TRBD2. Sequencing used peripheral blood. The CDR3 coding sequence is TGCGCCAGCAGCTTTTCGGCTAGCGGGGTCCAAGAGACCCAGTACTTC. Residues: CASSFSASGVQETQYF. Filled out from reference TRBV5-1 and TRBJ2-5, the complete variable domain reads KAGVTQTPRYLIKTRGQQVTLSCSPISGHRSVSWYQQTPGQGLQFLFEYFSETQRNKGNFPGRFSGRQFSNSRSEMNVSTLELGDSALYLCASSFSASGVQETQYFGPGTRLLVL.